A selection of T cell receptor beta chains follows, all from one sample in a study of T cell changes during pregnancy in multiple sclerosis. Profiled with immunoSEQ multiplex PCR; TCRdb holds only in-frame clones, not every one. The sample lists tens of thousands of clones; about nine tenths were seen once. The specimen was CD8+ T cells from peripheral blood mononuclear cells, collected before pregnancy. These receptors were collected from a female donor with multiple sclerosis, enrolled in a pregnancy study. The CDR3 runs from the conserved cysteine through the conserved F or W.

j_gene,v_gene,len,CDR3aa
TRBJ1-5,TRBV6-1,14,CASSEPGGGQPQHF
TRBJ2-6,TRBV11-1,17,CASRTTGADSGANVLTF
TRBJ1-2,TRBV7-9,16,CASSRNSGTGGYGYTF
TRBJ2-3,TRBV12-5,21,CASGLVYLVTGTSSGLNTQYF
TRBJ2-4,TRBV4-2,16,CASSQAMGLAKNIQYF
TRBJ2-7,TRBV9,15,CASSAIAGGPHEQYF
TRBJ1-2,TRBV19,17,CASSHGTGVVSNYGYTF
TRBJ2-7,TRBV5-5,18,CASTGFHLQRTGTYEQYF
TRBJ2-7,TRBV7-3,14,CASSPMGGGYEQYF
TRBJ2-7,TRBV27,16,CASSLTVGVAGGEQYF
TRBJ1-1,TRBV6-5,14,CASSLTGSGAEAFF
TRBJ2-7,TRBV11-1,14,CASSYSGRVYEQYF
TRBJ1-3,TRBV18,14,CASSPVHSGNTIYF
TRBJ2-7,TRBV30,14,CAWTRREKSYEQYF
TRBJ1-1,TRBV9,18,CASSVGDIGTGTNTEAFF
TRBJ2-7,TRBV19,13,CASSLGQGSEQYF
TRBJ2-7,TRBV18,14,CASSETGALYEQYF
TRBJ1-2,TRBV10-3,13,CAISESNYYGYTF
TRBJ2-7,TRBV27,15,CASSFLTGDRYEQYF
TRBJ1-1,TRBV4-2,12,CASSPTGEQAFF
TRBJ2-1,TRBV5-8,15,CASSLASGEYNEQFF
TRBJ2-1,TRBV6-5,12,CASSRQDNEQFF
TRBJ2-3,TRBV9,13,CASTGGSTDTQYF
TRBJ1-1,TRBV6-5,13,CASGQGFGTEAFF
TRBJ1-2,TRBV11-2,13,CASSFEGAGGYTF
TRBJ2-1,TRBV12-5,18,CASGLVTDRDIIWHEQFF
TRBJ2-7,TRBV4-2,16,CASSQDEKGASYEQYF
TRBJ2-1,TRBV29-1,16,CSVHVTAGGMYNEQFF
TRBJ1-2,TRBV7-9,16,CASSLGGTGALYGYTF
TRBJ2-1,TRBV5-1,17,CASSPGLAGEGYNEQFF
TRBJ2-7,TRBV19,17,CASSTRFRTSGSHEQYF
TRBJ1-1,TRBV10-3,12,CAINGVGTEAFF
TRBJ2-6,TRBV7-7,18,CASSHSRVPQSRANVLTF
TRBJ1-1,TRBV6-4,13,CASSPEGSTEAFF
TRBJ2-5,TRBV7-9,16,CASSSPEGLHKETQYF
TRBJ2-3,TRBV27,14,CASSLSNGDITQYF
TRBJ2-3,TRBV9,15,CASSVGSGSGNTQYF